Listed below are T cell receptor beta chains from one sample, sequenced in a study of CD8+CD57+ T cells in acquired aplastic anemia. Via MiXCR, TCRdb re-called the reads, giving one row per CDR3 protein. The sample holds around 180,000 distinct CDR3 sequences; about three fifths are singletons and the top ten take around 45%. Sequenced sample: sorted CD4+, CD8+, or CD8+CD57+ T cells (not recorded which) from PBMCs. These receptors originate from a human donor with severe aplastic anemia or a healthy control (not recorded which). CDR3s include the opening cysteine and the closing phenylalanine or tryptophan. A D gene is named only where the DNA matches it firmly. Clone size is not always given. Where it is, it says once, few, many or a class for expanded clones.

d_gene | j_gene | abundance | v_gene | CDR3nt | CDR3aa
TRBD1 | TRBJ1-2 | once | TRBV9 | TGTGCCAGCAGCGTGGTCCCGGGACAGGGGAACGACAACTATGGCTACACCTTC | CASSVVPGQGNDNYGYTF
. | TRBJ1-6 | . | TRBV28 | TGTGCCAGCAGTTTATTGGGGACCCGCTATTCACCCCTCCACTTT | CASSLLGTRYSPLHF
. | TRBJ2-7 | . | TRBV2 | TGTGCCATCAGTGAGGGCCTCTCCTACGAGCAGTACTTC | CAISEGLSYEQYF
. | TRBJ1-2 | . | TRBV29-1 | TGCAGCGTTGATGAGAGGCCTCTAGACTATGGCTGCACCTTC | CSVDERPLDYGCTF
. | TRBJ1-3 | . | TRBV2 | TGTGCCAGCCCTCTAACCCGGGACGGAGTCTCTGGAAACACCATATATTTT | CASPLTRDGVSGNTIYF
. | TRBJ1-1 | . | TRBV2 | TGTGCCAGCAGTGAAGAGGGCAGGGTCACTGAAGCTTTCTTT | CASSEEGRVTEAFF
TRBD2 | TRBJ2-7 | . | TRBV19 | TGTGCCAGTAGTGGTCGACTAGCGGGGGAAACGTACGAGCAGTACTTC | CASSGRLAGETYEQYF
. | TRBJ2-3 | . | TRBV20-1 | TGCAGTGCTAGAGACCCCCAGTCCGATACGCAGTATTTT | CSARDPQSDTQYF
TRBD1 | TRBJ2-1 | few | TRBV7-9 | TGTGCCAGCAGCCCACCGGGACAGGGTATGTTCTTC | CASSPPGQGMFF
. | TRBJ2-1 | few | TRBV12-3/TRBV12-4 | TGTGCCAGCAGTTTTGCAGGGGCGCGTTACAATGAGCAGTTCTTC | CASSFAGARYNEQFF
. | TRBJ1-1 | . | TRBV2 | TGTGCCACCAGTTCAGGGAGAGGGTTGAACACTGAAGCTTTCTTT | CATSSGRGLNTEAFF
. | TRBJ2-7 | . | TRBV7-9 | TGTGCCAGCAGCTGGGACAAGAACGAGCAGTACTTC | CASSWDKNEQYF
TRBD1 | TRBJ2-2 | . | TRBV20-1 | TGCAGTGCTGAGGGACAGGGTCGGACCGGGGAGCTGTTTTTT | CSAEGQGRTGELFF
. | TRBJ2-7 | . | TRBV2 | TGTGCCAGCAGTGAAGCAGGGTGGGCCTACGAGCAGTACTTC | CASSEAGWAYEQYF
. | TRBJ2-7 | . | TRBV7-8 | TGCGCCAGCAGTCGGCGCCAGGGCCGTTCCTACGAGCAGTACTTC | CASSRRQGRSYEQYF
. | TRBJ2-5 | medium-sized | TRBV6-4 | TGTGCCAGCAGTGACAGGCTCGGAGAGACCCAGTACTTC | CASSDRLGETQYF
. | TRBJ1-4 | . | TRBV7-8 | TGTGCCAGCAGCTTAGATCCCCTCAGTGGCTACGAAAAACTGTTTTTT | CASSLDPLSGYEKLFF
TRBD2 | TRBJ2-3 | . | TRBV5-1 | TGCGCCAGCAGCTTCGGGACTCAGCGGGGGACAGATACGCAGTATTTT | CASSFGTQRGTDTQYF
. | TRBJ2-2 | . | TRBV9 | TGTGCCAGCAGTGGGGAACTAGCAGACACCGGGGAGCTGTTTTTT | CASSGELADTGELFF
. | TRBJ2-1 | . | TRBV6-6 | TGTGCCAGCATGATTGAGGGTTCGTCCTACAATGAGCAGTTCTTC | CASMIEGSSYNEQFF
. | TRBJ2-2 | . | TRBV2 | TGTGCCAGCAGAATCCTCGGGAGTAACACCGGGGAGCTGTTTTTT | CASRILGSNTGELFF
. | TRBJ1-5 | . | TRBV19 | TGTGCCAGTAGTATAGACCCAAGGGGCTGGGGTAGCAATCAGCCCCAGCATTTT | CASSIDPRGWGSNQPQHF
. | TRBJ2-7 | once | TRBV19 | TGTGCCAGTAGTGGCCGCAGGGGCGAGCAGTACTTC | CASSGRRGEQYF
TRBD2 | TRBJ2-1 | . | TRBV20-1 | TGCAGTGTTAACGAGTTTCGACTAGCGGTTAACAATGAGCAGTTCTTC | CSVNEFRLAVNNEQFF
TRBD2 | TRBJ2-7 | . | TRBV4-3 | TGCGCCAGCAGCCAAGCGGCTAGCGGGATTTCCTACGAGCAGTACTTC | CASSQAASGISYEQYF
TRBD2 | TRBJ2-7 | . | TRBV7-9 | TGTGCCAGCAGCTTAACGACTAGCGGGGGATACGAGCAGTACTTC | CASSLTTSGGYEQYF
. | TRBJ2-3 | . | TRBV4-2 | TGTGCCAGCAGCCAAGGGGAAGGGGATGCGCAGTATTTT | CASSQGEGDAQYF
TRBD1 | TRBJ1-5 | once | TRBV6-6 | TGTGCCAGCAGTGCCGTGGACAGGGGGAATCAGCCCCAGCATTTT | CASSAVDRGNQPQHF
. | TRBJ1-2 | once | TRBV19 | TGTGCCAGTAGTATAGCTTACAGGGACTACACCTTC | CASSIAYRDYTF